This TCR beta chain came from a study of blood T cell repertoires in COVID-19. The wider study: The study drew acute and convalescent COVID-19 samples from the United States, Italy and Spain. Sources were T cells, B-cell-depleted T cells, or PBMCs; the material itself was cDNA or gDNA.

Followed longitudinally, the Seattle patients had been enrolled during active infection. Original analysis: Nucleated cell counts were estimated from reference gene primer amplification. Measured with immunoSEQ multiplex PCR; TCRdb has only the in-frame clones, and not every one. That table is the source of V, J and clone size, and D and trimming were worked out from the DNA. The sample carries tens of thousands of clones, about nine tenths recorded once. From germline, CDR1 is MGHRA and CDR2 YSYEKL. Between the trimmed V and J ends, which lost 1 base and 7 bases, there was a span of 14 bases. The CDR3 has 15 amino acids.

The sequence was obtained from a man aged 40-49 years with COVID-19, enrolled during active disease. The chain joins TRBV4-1 to TRBJ1-5; a possible D gene is TRBD1 (5 bases). The sample taken for sequencing was peripheral blood. This CDR3 reads CASSQGGGLRQPQHF. As DNA, the CDR3 is TGCGCCAGCAGCCAAGGCGGGGGGTTAAGGCAGCCCCAGCATTTT.